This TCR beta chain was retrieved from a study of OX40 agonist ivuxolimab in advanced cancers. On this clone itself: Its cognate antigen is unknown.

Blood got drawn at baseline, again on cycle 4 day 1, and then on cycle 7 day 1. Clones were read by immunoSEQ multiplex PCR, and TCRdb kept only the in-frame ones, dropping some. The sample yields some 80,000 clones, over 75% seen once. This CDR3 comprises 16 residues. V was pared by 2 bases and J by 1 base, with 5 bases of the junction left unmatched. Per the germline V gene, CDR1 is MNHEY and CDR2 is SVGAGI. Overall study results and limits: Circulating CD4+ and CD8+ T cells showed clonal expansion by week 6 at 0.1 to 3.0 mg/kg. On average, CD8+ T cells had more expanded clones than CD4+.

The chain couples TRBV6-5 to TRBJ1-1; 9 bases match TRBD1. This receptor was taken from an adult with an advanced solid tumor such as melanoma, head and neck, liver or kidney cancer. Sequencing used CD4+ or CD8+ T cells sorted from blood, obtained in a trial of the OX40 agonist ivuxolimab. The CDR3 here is CASSYGSGQGNTEAFF. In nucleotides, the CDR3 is TGTGCCAGCAGTTACGGGTCGGGACAGGGGAACACTGAAGCTTTCTTT.